This T cell receptor (beta chain) stems from a study of blood T cell repertoires in COVID-19 (TCRdb year 2020). Concerning the study at large: Collaborator samples came from the United States, Italy and Spain and covered acute and convalescent phases of COVID-19. The material from the prospective study consisted of cDNA or gDNA derived from T cells, B-cell-depleted T cells, or PBMCs. Subjects who had been exposed to COVID-19, were actively infected with it, or had recovered from it provided the deeply sampled blood TCRbeta repertoires that made up the dataset. A freely available public database, intended as a resource for researchers studying the immune response to SARS-CoV-2, is where the repertoires were released. The samples were drawn from the first 160 participants of the ongoing ImmuneRACE study and from 950 to 1,500 subjects provided by 6 global collaborators. Sample metadata almost always included a de-identified subject ID, COVID-19 status, age in years and sex. Where available, HLA class I and class II types were obtained from metadata supplied by the sample provider rather than from assay-based typing.

The collaborating institutions used their own protocols to collect whole blood in K2EDTA tubes. For TCRbeta analysis, collaborators shipped samples in one of three forms: frozen whole blood, isolated PBMCs, or DNA extracted from either of those sample types. Here is what the overall study found, with its caveats: The quantity of clinical and demographic metadata differed by source and by participant and was supplied without curation.

The immunoSEQ Assay, a bias-controlled multiplex PCR, was used to amplify TCRbeta CDR3 regions from genomic DNA. In the source study's methods: Nucleated cell counts per sample were estimated from amplification of reference gene primers within the assay. To quantify the absolute abundance of each unique TCRbeta CDR3 rearrangement, sequence reads were collapsed and filtered. For each sample, productive Simpson clonality was calculated by taking the square root of Simpson's diversity index across productive rearrangements. Entries here come from immuneACCESS through TCRdb and include only in-frame sequences with V and J called. Some clones fail to appear in such tables; in the studies checked, an unresolved V gene covers under half of the shortfall, and the cause of the remainder is unknown. That table is the source of V, J and clone size, and D and trimming were worked out from the DNA. In this sample the table shows 59,000 or so clones, about 76% of which occur a single time. The ten largest clones represent 25% to 35% of the sample.

On this clone itself: This clone's antigen is unknown. Per-nucleotide qualities are absent, and no much larger clonotype sits a single base away.

Sequenced: peripheral blood. The clonotype was recovered from an elderly woman with active or convalescent COVID-19.

The CDR3 protein is CASSQDLNTRRGDYGYTF. The sequence in DNA is TGTGCCAGCAGCCAAGATCTTAACACACGCAGGGGCGACTATGGCTACACCTTC. The chain joins TRBV4-2 to TRBJ1-2; the D segment could be TRBD1, given 6 matching bases. Its CDR3 holds 18 amino acids, cysteine through phenylalanine. Only the CDR3 DNA is retained, 54 bases long and in frame from the first base. Looking up the germline V gene yields CDR1 LGHNA and CDR2 YNFKEQ. Between the V and J ends, shortened by 0 bases and 3 bases respectively, the junction contains 20 bases.